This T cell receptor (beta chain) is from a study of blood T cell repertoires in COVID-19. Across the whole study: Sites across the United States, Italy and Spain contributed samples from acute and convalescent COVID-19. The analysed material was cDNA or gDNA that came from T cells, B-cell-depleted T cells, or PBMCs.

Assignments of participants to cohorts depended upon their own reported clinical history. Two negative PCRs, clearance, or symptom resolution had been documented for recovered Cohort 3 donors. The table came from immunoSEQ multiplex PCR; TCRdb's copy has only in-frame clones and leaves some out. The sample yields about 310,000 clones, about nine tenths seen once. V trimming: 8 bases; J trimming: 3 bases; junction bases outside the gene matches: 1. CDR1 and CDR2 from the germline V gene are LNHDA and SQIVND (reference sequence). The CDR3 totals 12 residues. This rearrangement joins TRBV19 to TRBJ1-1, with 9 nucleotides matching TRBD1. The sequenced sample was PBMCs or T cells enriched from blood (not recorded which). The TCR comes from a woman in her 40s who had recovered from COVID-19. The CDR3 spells CASGQGYTEAFF. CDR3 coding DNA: TGTGCCAGTGGACAGGGGTACACTGAAGCTTTCTTT.